Each of the 24 T cell receptor beta chains below was sequenced from the same sample in a study of cytomegalovirus exposure and HLA in healthy donors. Researchers ran the PCR with 60 Vbeta and 13 Jbeta primers. Sequencing was performed with immunoSEQ multiplex PCR; in TCRdb, only in-frame clones are kept and a portion is missing. This table has approximately 200,000 clones, approximately 85% appearing once. The sequencing input was PBMCs. The receptor set was obtained from a woman between 45 and 65 years old in good health and CMV-seronegative.

The rearrangement uses TRBV21-1 and TRBJ2-5; the DNA was not used to check the table's D call, TRBD1. TRBV21-1 is marked as a pseudogene. The CDR3 is 16 amino acids. The CDR3 bases are TGTGCCAGCAGCAAAGGGGAAGGGACATTCCAAGAGACCCAGTACTTC. Protein product: CASSKGEGTFQETQYF.

V usage is TRBV6-5 and J usage is TRBJ1-2; 8 nucleotides line up with TRBD1. Germline trimming cut 11 bases from V and 4 bases from J; bases unmatched to any gene: 9. The CDR3 sequence is 13 residues long. Germline CDR1 is MNHEY and CDR2 is SVGAGI. The CDR3 DNA is TGTGCCTCAGGAAGACAGGGGCTCTATGGCTACACCTTC. It specifies CASGRQGLYGYTF.

This rearrangement joins TRBV30 to TRBJ2-7, with a tentative D call TRBD2 (6 bases). Per germline, CDR1 GTSNPN and CDR2 SVGIG (reference sequence). The CDR3 extends over 14 amino acids. V was clipped by 2 bases and J by 3 bases, with 14 bases between them. In nucleotides, the CDR3 is TGTGCCTGGAGTATACCGGGACTCTACTACGAGCAGTACTTC. This codes for CAWSIPGLYYEQYF.

V and J are TRBV5-1 and TRBJ2-5, with TRBD2 identical over 9 bases. CDR1 is SGHRS and CDR2 is YFSETQ in the germline V gene. The trim removed 0 bases at V and 3 bases at J, leaving 6 bases unmatched. The CDR3 consists of 16 residues. The CDR3 loop is CASSLAAGGTKETQYF. The CDR3, as DNA: TGCGCCAGCAGCTTGGCAGCGGGAGGAACAAAAGAGACCCAGTACTTC.

The chain joins TRBV2 to TRBJ2-1; TRBD1 might be the D (6 bases). The germline V gene has CDR1 SNHLY and CDR2 FYNNEI. The CDR3 is 14 amino acids. V gave up 2 bases and J gave up 6 bases, with 11 bases separating them. CDR3 DNA: TGTGCCAGCAGTGAATGGACAGACGGCAATGAGCAGTTCTTC. Amino acid sequence: CASSEWTDGNEQFF.

Concerning this clone: The junction departs from germline at one end; a sequencing error may be responsible. The chain links TRBV15 to TRBJ1-5; D not certain. In germline, CDR1 is LNHNV, CDR2 YYDKDF (reference sequence). The CDR3 length is 15 residues. Here the CDR3 reads CATGRAWEELEPQHF. The CDR3, as DNA: TGTGCCACCGGCAGAGCCTGGGAGGAATTGGAGCCCCAGCATTTT.

J is TRBJ1-2 and V is TRBV4-1; tentative D call: TRBD1 (6 bases). The CDR3 is 17 residues long. Germline V lookup: CDR1 MGHRA, CDR2 YSYEKL. Trimming stripped 0 bases from V and 5 bases from J, with 19 bases between. In DNA form, the CDR3 reads TGCGCCAGCAGCCAAGATGATCGGGGGGCGAGGGGATATGGCTACACCTTC. It is translated as CASSQDDRGARGYGYTF.

The V gene is TRBV28, the J gene TRBJ1-1, with 8 positions matching TRBD1. The CDR3 runs 17 residues. V was pared by 2 bases and J by 5 bases, with 13 bases of the junction left unmatched. CDR1 is MDHEN, CDR2 SYDVKM, per germline. The CDR3 protein is CASSLPGQGRIRTEAFF. In DNA, the CDR3 is TGTGCCAGCAGTTTACCCGGACAGGGTAGGATTCGGACTGAAGCTTTCTTT.

This clone was recorded once. CDR3 DNA sequence: TGTGCCAGTAGCCCCAACCGGGACTATCTATACGAGCAGTACTTC. Amino acid sequence: CASSPNRDYLYEQYF. The V gene is TRBV19, the J gene TRBJ2-7; the match to TRBD2 covers 7 bases. The germline V gene has CDR1 LNHDA and CDR2 SQIVND (reference sequence). Trimming at V came to 6 bases and at J to 4 bases, leaving 12 bases not matched to a gene. The CDR3 has 15 residues.

This clone has a single count. Mismatch with germline at one junction end may stem from a read error. The chain employs TRBV7-9 and TRBJ2-2, with 8 bases that match TRBD2. The germline CDR1 and CDR2 sequences are SEHNR and FQNEAQ (reference sequence). CDR3 length: 16 amino acids. The CDR3: CSSSPGLREVDGELFF. In nucleotides, the CDR3 is TGTTCCAGCAGCCCGGGGCTGCGGGAGGTAGACGGGGAGCTGTTTTTT.

The V gene is TRBV28, the J gene TRBJ2-7; D possibly corresponds to TRBD2 (6 bases). V shed 11 bases and J shed 7 bases, with 15 bases lying between them. CDR1 MDHEN and CDR2 SYDVKM come from the germline V gene. This CDR3 has 11 residues. DNA of the CDR3: TGTGCCGGGGGGAGGCCCCCGGAGCAGTACTTC. Translation gives CAGGRPPEQYF.

The chain links TRBV5-4 to TRBJ1-6; 7 bases are a match to TRBD1. Germline V CDR1 and CDR2: SGHNT, YYREEE (reference sequence). The ends lost 0 bases at V and 7 bases at J; junction bases unmatched: 4. The CDR3 covers 15 residues. CDR3 in DNA: TGTGCCAGCAGCTTGGTAGGGGGCGAGAATTCACCCCTCCACTTT. Translating it yields CASSLVGGENSPLHF.

The V and J genes are TRBV28 and TRBJ1-1; D may be TRBD1 (6 bases). Germline V gives CDR1 MDHEN, CDR2 SYDVKM. Trimming pared 3 bases from V and 3 bases from J, leaving 11 bases between. The CDR3 runs to 14 residues. CDR3 amino acids: CASSLGARYTEAFF. The DNA for the CDR3 is TGTGCCAGCAGTTTGGGGGCTAGGTACACTGAAGCTTTCTTT.

V is TRBV6-6 and J is TRBJ2-7, with 9 nucleotides matching TRBD1. This CDR3 comprises 16 residues. CDR1 is MNHNY, CDR2 SVGAGI, per germline (reference sequence). V dropped 2 bases and J dropped 2; count of bases not matched to a gene: 7. The CDR3 DNA reads as TGTGCCAGCAGTTACGGGGGACAGGGTATACCCTACGAGCAGTACTTC. Translation gives CASSYGGQGIPYEQYF.

This chain links TRBV25-1 with TRBJ2-5; 8 bases are shared with TRBD1. The CDR3 is 15 amino acids. The V gene end was trimmed by 3 bases and the J gene end by 10 bases; junction bases not matched to a gene: 13. CDR1 MGHDK and CDR2 SYGVNS come from the germline V gene. CDR3 protein: CASSDSQGANSNQYF. The CDR3 DNA reads TGTGCCAGCAGTGACTCGCAGGGGGCAAATAGTAACCAGTACTTC.

As for this clone: Other DNA sequences in this specimen translate into the identical CDR3. The genes are TRBV28 and TRBJ1-3, with TRBD1 matching 10 bases. CDR1 is MDHEN, CDR2 SYDVKM, per germline. V lost 6 bases to trimming and J lost 4 bases; unmatched junction nucleotides: 3. This CDR3 comprises 14 residues. The CDR3, as DNA: TGTGCCAGCAGGGGGACAGGGGTCGGAAACACCATATATTTT. It codes for CASRGTGVGNTIYF.

Details on this clone: Since the CDR3 does not end with the conserved phenylalanine or tryptophan, this likely comes from a read error. This chain connects TRBV7-2 to TRBJ2-7, with D perhaps matching TRBD2 (6 bases). V shed 8 bases and J shed 1 base, with 12 bases lying between them. Germline-derived CDR1 and CDR2 are SGHTA and FQGNSA. This CDR3 contains 13 residues. CDR3 loop: CASGIAVSYEQYL. CDR3 nucleotides: TGTGCCAGCGGTATAGCGGTTTCCTACGAGCAGTACCTC.

The chain links TRBV6-5 to TRBJ2-7; 8 bases are shared with TRBD1. The CDR3 covers 14 residues. Germline-derived CDR1 and CDR2 are MNHEY and SVGAGI. Trimming took 5 bases from V and 6 from J; bases not matched to a gene: 9. The CDR3 DNA follows: TGTGCCAGCAGTGGACAGGGCCCGGAGGGCGAGCAGTACTTC. This translates into CASSGQGPEGEQYF.

The chain has TRBV29-1 and TRBJ2-7, with 13 bases matching TRBD2. Germline V lookup: CDR1 SQVTM, CDR2 ANQGSEA. The CDR3 spans 16 residues. V trimming: 7 bases; J trimming: 0 bases; junction bases outside the gene matches: 9. CDR3 in DNA: TGCAGCGCCCAGGGACTAGCGGGGATGAACTCCTACGAGCAGTACTTC. Translation gives CSAQGLAGMNSYEQYF.

This clone was observed once. V gene TRBV7-8 combines with J gene TRBJ2-3, with TRBD2 matching 9 bases. The ends lost 3 bases at V and 3 bases at J; junction bases unmatched: 4. CDR1 is SGHVS and CDR2 is FQNEAQ in the germline V gene. This CDR3 spans 15 amino acids. The DNA of the CDR3 is TGTGCCAGCAGCTTGTTTGCGGGAGGGACAGATACGCAGTATTTT. It yields the protein CASSLFAGGTDTQYF. The full variable domain, with the rest looked up from reference TRBV7-8 and TRBJ2-3, is GAGVSQSPRYKVAKRGQDVALRCDPISGHVSLFWYQQALGQGPEFLTYFQNEAQLDKSGLPSDRFFAERPEGSVSTLKIQRTQQEDSAVYLCASSLFAGGTDTQYFGPGTRLTVL.

The chain couples TRBV28 to TRBJ2-7; 8 bases are a match to TRBD1. CDR1 MDHEN and CDR2 SYDVKM come from the germline V gene. J lost 3 bases, V lost 4 bases, and 5 bases had no gene match. This CDR3 contains 14 residues. The CDR3: CASSSPDRGYEQYF. The DNA of the CDR3 is TGTGCCAGCAGTTCTCCAGACAGGGGCTACGAGCAGTACTTC.

Only one count was recorded for this clone. The chain is built from TRBV5-4 and TRBJ2-7, with 7 positions matching TRBD2. J lost 0 bases, V lost 4 bases, and 7 bases had no gene match. The CDR3 is made up of 15 amino acids. Germline CDR1 SGHNT, CDR2 YYREEE (reference sequence). In DNA form, the CDR3 reads TGTGCCAGCAGCCCGAGGGGCGGGAGCTCCTACGAGCAGTACTTC. Translating gives CASSPRGGSSYEQYF. Full variable domain (rest looked up from reference TRBV5-4 and TRBJ2-7): ETGVTQSPTHLIKTRGQQVTLRCSSQSGHNTVSWYQQALGQGPQFIFQYYREEENGRGNFPPRFSGLQFPNYSSELNVNALELDDSALYLCASSPRGGSSYEQYFGPGTRLTVT.

The chain employs TRBV15 and TRBJ2-1, with TRBD2 identical over 7 bases. V lost 0 bases to trimming and J lost 5 bases; unmatched junction nucleotides: 10. The CDR3 runs to 17 residues. The germline CDR1 and CDR2 sequences are LNHNV and YYDKDF (reference sequence). The CDR3 coding sequence is TGTGCCACCAGCAGAGATTGGGGCGGGAGTGTCGACAATGAGCAGTTCTTC. Translation: CATSRDWGGSVDNEQFF.

This clone was counted only a few times. V usage is TRBV6-6 and J usage is TRBJ1-5; D remains ambiguous. The CDR3 has 16 residues. Deletions cut 4 bases from V and 2 bases from J, with 15 bases between. Germline loops: CDR1 MNHNY, CDR2 SVGAGI (reference sequence). The CDR3 region has the DNA TGTGCCAGCAGTTTTAGGCCGGGTACGGGCAATCAGCCCCAGCATTTT. Protein: CASSFRPGTGNQPQHF.